This entry is about one T cell receptor beta chain. These data belong to a study of T cell changes during pregnancy in multiple sclerosis. Only in-frame clones appear in the TCRdb table, and some are missing; sequencing was by immunoSEQ multiplex PCR. The sample carries 57,000 or so clones, approximately 86% recorded once. CDR3 length: 14 residues. V was trimmed by 0 bases and J by 5 bases, leaving 11 bases between them. The germline V gene encodes CDR1 LNHDA and CDR2 SQIVND (reference sequence). The source material was peripheral blood, sampled in the first trimester of pregnancy. This sequence was found in a female donor with multiple sclerosis, enrolled in a pregnancy study. V usage is TRBV19 and J usage is TRBJ2-7; D gene uncertain. The CDR3 DNA is TGTGCCAGTAGTATAGATCCTAACCCAAACGAGCAGTACTTC. It codes for CASSIDPNPNEQYF.